Below, 9 T cell receptor beta chains from the same sample are listed, as sequenced in a study of follicular helper T cells after annual influenza vaccination. Time point indicated: 2014-2015 season, pre-vaccination. Here immunoSEQ multiplex PCR was the method, and the copy in TCRdb shows in-frame clones only, minus some. The table includes roughly 13,000 clones, just under 85% detected once. Material: CXCR5- memory CD4+ T cells sorted from blood, obtained on the day of influenza vaccination. The receptors were gathered from an adult who received the influenza vaccine.

The genes are TRBV9 and TRBJ2-1; possible D gene TRBD2, 7 bases. Trimming removed 0 bases from V and 7 bases from J, with 32 bases in between. The CDR3 extends over 21 amino acids. The germline V gene has CDR1 SGDLS and CDR2 YYNGEE. CDR3 residues: CASSVATGGYWGGRFGNEQFF. The CDR3 DNA reads TGTGCCAGCAGCGTAGCCACTGGTGGCTACTGGGGGGGCCGCTTTGGTAATGAGCAGTTCTTC.

This chain joins TRBV27 and TRBJ1-5; D might be TRBD1 (5 bases). Trimming took 3 bases from V and 2 from J, leaving 5 bases between them. From germline, CDR1 is MNHEY and CDR2 SMNVEV (reference sequence). This CDR3 comprises 13 residues. The chain's CDR3 is CASSFRGNQPQHF. The CDR3 DNA reads TGTGCCAGCAGTTTCAGGGGCAATCAGCCCCAGCATTTT.

The gene calls are TRBV7-2 and TRBJ1-3, with 7 positions matching TRBD1. The V and J ends lost 0 bases and 4 bases, in that order; junction bases with no gene match: 0. Germline values: CDR1 SGHTA, CDR2 FQGNSA. The CDR3 sequence is 14 residues long. CDR3 loop: CASSLATGGNTIYF. As DNA, the CDR3 is TGTGCCAGCAGCTTAGCGACAGGGGGAAACACCATATATTTT. The whole variable domain, filled in from reference TRBV7-2 and TRBJ1-3, reads GAGVSQSPSNKVTEKGKDVELRCDPISGHTALYWYRQSLGQGLEFLIYFQGNSAPDKSGLPSDRFSAERTGGSVSTLTIQRTQQEDSAVYLCASSLATGGNTIYFGEGSWLTVV.

This clone was seen a single time. J is TRBJ2-4 and V is TRBV10-1, with D perhaps TRBD2 (6 bases). The CDR3 runs to 17 residues. CDR1 WNHNN and CDR2 SYGVQD come from the germline V gene (reference sequence). Between the trimmed V and J ends, which lost 6 bases and 2 bases, there was a span of 20 bases. The DNA for the CDR3 is TGCGCCAGCAGGCGCAGGACACTGGAGGGAACCAAAAACATTCAGTACTTC. Translation: CASRRRTLEGTKNIQYF.

J is TRBJ2-7 and V is TRBV6-5, with TRBD1 identical over 7 bases. Germline CDR1 and CDR2: MNHEY and SVGAGI. The CDR3 covers 14 residues. V shed 6 bases and J 3 bases; nucleotides not matched to a gene: 8. The CDR3 DNA follows: TGTGCCAGCAGACTAGACAGGGCCTACTACGAGCAGTACTTC. This codes for CASRLDRAYYEQYF.

J is TRBJ1-4 and V is TRBV4-3; the D is unclear. V lost 5 bases, J lost 4 bases, and 11 bases lay in between. CDR1 is LGHNA, CDR2 YSLEER, per germline. This CDR3 is built from 14 residues. This CDR3 is CASSNRPINEKLFF. The CDR3 nucleotides read TGCGCCAGCAGCAATCGGCCGATTAATGAAAAACTGTTTTTT.

This clone has just one count. This chain joins TRBV5-8 and TRBJ1-2, with 7 bases fitting TRBD1. V trimming: 4 bases; J trimming: 4 bases; junction bases outside the gene matches: 7. CDR3 size: 14 residues. From germline, CDR1 is SGHTS and CDR2 YDEGEE. The chain's CDR3 is CASSRRTGLYGYTF. DNA for the CDR3: TGTGCCAGCAGCCGCCGGACAGGCCTCTATGGCTACACCTTC. The entire variable domain, with the rest obtained from reference TRBV5-8 and TRBJ1-2, is as follows: EAGVTQSPTHLIKTRGQQATLRCSPISGHTSVYWYQQALGLGLQFLLWYDEGEERNRGNFPPRFSGRQFPNYSSELNVNALELEDSALYLCASSRRTGLYGYTFGSGTRLTVV.

V and J are TRBV7-2 and TRBJ2-7; TRBD1 agrees at 7 bases. Trimming removed 2 bases from V and 1 base from J; junction bases left unmatched: 2. Per the germline V gene, CDR1 is SGHTA and CDR2 is FQGNSA. This CDR3 contains 14 residues. CDR3 region: CASSLRQGSYEQYF. The CDR3, as DNA: TGTGCCAGCAGCTTAAGACAGGGATCCTACGAGCAGTACTTC.

CDR3 bases: TGTGCCAGCAGCACCCCCCGGAATGAGCAGTTCTTC. As protein: CASSTPRNEQFF. This chain links TRBV7-2 with TRBJ2-1; D gene unclear. Germline V gene data show CDR1 as SGHTA and CDR2 as FQGNSA. The V end lost 5 bases, the J end lost 7 bases, and 9 bases lay between the germline ends. CDR3 length equals 12 residues.